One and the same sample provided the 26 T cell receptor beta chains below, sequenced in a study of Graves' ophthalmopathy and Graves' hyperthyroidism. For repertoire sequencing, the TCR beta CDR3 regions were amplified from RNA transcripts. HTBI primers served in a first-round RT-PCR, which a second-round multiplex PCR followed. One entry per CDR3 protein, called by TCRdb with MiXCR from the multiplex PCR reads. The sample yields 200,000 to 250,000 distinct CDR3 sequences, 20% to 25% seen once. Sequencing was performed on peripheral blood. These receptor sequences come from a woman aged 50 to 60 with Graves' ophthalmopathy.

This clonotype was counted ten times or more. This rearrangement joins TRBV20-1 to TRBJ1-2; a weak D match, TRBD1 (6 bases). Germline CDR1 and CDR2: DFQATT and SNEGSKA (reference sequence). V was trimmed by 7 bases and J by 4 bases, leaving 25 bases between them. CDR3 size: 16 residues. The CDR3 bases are TGCAGTGGTACCCACGCCACCAACAGGGATCCCTATGGCTACACCTTC. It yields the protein CSGTHATNRDPYGYTF.

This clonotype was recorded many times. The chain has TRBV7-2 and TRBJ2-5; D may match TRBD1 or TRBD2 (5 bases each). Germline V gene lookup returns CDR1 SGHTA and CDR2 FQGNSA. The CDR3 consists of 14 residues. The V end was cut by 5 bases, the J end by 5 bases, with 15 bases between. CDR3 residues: CASSKGGGAETQYF. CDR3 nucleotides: TGTGCCAGCAGCAAAGGTGGGGGAGCCGAGACCCAGTACTTC.

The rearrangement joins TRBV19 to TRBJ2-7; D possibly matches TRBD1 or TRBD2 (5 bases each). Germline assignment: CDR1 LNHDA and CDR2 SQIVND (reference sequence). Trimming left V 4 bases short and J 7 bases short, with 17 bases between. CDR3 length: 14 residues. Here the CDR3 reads CASSTTAGTGEQYF. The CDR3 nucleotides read TGTGCCAGTAGTACCACCGCCGGGACGGGGGAGCAGTACTTC.

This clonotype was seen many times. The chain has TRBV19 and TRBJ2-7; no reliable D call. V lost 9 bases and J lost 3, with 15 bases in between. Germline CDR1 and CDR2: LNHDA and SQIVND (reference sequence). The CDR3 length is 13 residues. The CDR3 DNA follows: TGTGCCAGCAGCCCCTGGATGGGCTACGAGCAGTACTTC. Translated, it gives CASSPWMGYEQYF.

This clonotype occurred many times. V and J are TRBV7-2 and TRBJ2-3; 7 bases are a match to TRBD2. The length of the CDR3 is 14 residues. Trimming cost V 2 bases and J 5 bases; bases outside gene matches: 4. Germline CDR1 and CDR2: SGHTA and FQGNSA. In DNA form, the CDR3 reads TGTGCCAGCAGCTTACAAGGGAGGGGAGATACGCAGTATTTT. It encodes CASSLQGRGDTQYF. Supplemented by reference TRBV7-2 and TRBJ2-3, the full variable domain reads GAGVSQSPSNKVTEKGKDVELRCDPISGHTALYWYRQSLGQGLEFLIYFQGNSAPDKSGLPSDRFSAERTGGSVSTLTIQRTQQEDSAVYLCASSLQGRGDTQYFGPGTRLTVL.

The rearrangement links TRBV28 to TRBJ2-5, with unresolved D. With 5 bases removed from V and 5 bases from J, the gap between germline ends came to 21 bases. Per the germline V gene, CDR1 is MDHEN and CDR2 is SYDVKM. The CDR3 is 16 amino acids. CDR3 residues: CASSLTSAPARETQYF. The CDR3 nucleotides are TGTGCCAGCAGTCTAACCTCGGCTCCTGCTAGGGAGACCCAGTACTTC.

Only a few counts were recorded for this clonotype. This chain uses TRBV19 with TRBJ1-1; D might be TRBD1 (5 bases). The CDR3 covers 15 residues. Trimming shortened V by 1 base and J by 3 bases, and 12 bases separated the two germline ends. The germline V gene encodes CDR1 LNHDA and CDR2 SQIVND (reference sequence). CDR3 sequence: CASSIGAQGYTEAFF. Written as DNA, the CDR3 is TGTGCCAGTAGTATAGGAGCGCAGGGCTACACTGAAGCTTTCTTT.

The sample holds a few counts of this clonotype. CDR3 sequence: CASSPDRTNTEAFF. Written as DNA, the CDR3 is TGTGCCAGCAGCCCTGACAGGACGAACACTGAAGCTTTCTTT. The rearrangement links TRBV3-1 to TRBJ1-1, with D perhaps TRBD1 (6 bases). The CDR3 runs to 14 residues. V was pared by 4 bases and J by 1 base, with 10 bases between. CDR1 is LGHDT and CDR2 is YNNKEL in the germline V gene (reference sequence).

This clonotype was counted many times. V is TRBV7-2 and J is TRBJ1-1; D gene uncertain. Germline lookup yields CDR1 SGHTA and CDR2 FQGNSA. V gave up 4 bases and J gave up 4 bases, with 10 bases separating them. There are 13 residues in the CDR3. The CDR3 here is CASSYGATTEAFF. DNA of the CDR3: TGTGCCAGCAGCTACGGCGCGACCACTGAAGCTTTCTTT.

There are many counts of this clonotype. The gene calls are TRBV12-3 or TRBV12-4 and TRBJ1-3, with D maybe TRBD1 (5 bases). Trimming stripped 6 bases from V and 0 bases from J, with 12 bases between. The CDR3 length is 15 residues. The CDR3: CASSYPTDSGNTIYF. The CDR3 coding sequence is TGTGCCAGCAGCTACCCGACAGACTCTGGAAACACCATATATTTT.

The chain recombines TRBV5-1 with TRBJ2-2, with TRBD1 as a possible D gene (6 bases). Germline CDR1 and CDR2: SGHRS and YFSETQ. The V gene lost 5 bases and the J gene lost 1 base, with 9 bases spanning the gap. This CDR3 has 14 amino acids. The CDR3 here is CASRRTVNTGELFF. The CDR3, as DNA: TGCGCCAGCAGGCGGACAGTGAACACCGGGGAGCTGTTTTTT.

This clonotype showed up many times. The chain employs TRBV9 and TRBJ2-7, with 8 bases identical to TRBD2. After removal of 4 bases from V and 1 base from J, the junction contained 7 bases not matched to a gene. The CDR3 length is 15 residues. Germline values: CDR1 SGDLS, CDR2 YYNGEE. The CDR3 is CASSPTSALSYEQYF. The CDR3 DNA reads TGTGCCAGCAGCCCGACTAGCGCCCTATCCTACGAGCAGTACTTC.

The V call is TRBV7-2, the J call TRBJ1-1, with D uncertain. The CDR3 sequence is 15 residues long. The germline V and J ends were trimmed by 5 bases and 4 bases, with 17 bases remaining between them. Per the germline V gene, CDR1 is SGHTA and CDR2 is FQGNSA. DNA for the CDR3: TGTGCCAGCAGCCCCCTTGTGCGGGAATCCACTGAAGCTTTCTTT. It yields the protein CASSPLVRESTEAFF.

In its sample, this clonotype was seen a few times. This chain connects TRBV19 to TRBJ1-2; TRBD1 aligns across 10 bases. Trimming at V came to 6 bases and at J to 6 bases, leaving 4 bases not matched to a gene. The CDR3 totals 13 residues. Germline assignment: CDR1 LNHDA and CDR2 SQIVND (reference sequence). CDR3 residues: CASSPGQGNGYTF. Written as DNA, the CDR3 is TGTGCCAGTAGCCCGGGACAGGGGAATGGCTACACCTTC.

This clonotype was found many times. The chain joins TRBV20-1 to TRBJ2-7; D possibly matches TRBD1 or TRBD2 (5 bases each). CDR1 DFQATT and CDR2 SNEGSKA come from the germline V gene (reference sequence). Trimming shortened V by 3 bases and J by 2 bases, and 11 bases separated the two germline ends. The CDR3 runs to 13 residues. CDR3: CSASPGLPYEQYF. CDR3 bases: TGCAGTGCTAGTCCGGGGCTGCCCTACGAGCAGTACTTC.

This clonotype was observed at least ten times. CDR3 sequence: CATSREDYGYTF. The CDR3 coding sequence is TGTGCCACCAGCAGAGAAGACTATGGCTACACCTTC. The chain uses TRBV15 and TRBJ1-2; D is uncertain. The CDR3 loop spans 12 amino acids. Germline V gene sequence: CDR1 LNHNV, CDR2 YYDKDF (reference sequence). With 0 bases removed from V and 3 bases from J, the gap between germline ends came to 2 bases.

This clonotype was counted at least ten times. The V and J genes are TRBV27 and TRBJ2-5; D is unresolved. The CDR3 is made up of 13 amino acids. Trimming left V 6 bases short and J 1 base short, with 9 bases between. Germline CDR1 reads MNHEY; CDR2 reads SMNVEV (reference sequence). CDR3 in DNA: TGTGCCAGCAGGAGACGGCTCCAAGAGACCCAGTACTTC. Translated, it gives CASRRRLQETQYF.

The CDR3 bases are TGTGCCAGCAGCTTAGGCGGGACTAGCGGGAGCCAGCAGTACTTC. It specifies CASSLGGTSGSQQYF. The V gene is TRBV7-2, the J gene TRBJ2-7; 14 bases match TRBD2. The germline V gene has CDR1 SGHTA and CDR2 FQGNSA. CDR3 size: 15 residues. Trimming took 1 base from V and 8 from J; bases not matched to a gene: 4.

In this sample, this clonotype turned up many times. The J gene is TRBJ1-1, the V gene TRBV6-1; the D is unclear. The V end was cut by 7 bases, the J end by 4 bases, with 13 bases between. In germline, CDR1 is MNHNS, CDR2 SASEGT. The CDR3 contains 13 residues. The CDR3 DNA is TGTGCCAGCACCCAGGCCGCGATCACTGAAGCTTTCTTT. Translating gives CASTQAAITEAFF.

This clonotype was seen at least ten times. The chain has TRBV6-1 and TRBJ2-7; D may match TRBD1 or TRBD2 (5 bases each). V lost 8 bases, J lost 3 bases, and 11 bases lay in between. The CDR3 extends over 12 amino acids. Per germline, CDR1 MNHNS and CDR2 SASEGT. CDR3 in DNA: TGTGCCAGCCGAGGGGCGGGCTACGAGCAGTACTTC. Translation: CASRGAGYEQYF.

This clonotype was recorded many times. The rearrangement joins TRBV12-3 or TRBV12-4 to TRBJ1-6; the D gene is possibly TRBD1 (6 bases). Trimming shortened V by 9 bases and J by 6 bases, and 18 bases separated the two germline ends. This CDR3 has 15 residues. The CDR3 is CASSLGQGFNSPLHF. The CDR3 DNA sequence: TGTGCCAGTTCTCTCGGGCAGGGGTTTAATTCACCCCTCCACTTT.

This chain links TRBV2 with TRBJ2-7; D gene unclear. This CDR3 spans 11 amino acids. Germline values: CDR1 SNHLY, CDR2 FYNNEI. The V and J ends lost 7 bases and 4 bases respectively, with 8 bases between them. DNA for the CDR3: TGTGCCAGCAAACTGTGGTACGAGCAGTACTTC. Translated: CASKLWYEQYF.

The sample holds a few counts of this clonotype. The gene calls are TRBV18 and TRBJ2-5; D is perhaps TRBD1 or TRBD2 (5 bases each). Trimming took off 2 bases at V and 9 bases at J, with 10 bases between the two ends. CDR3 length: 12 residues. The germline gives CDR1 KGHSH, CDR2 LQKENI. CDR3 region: CASSPEGSAQYF. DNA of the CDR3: TGTGCCAGCTCACCAGAGGGGTCTGCCCAGTACTTC.

This CDR3 reads CATSRAGEQYF. CDR3 nucleotides: TGTGCCACCAGCAGAGCGGGCGAGCAGTACTTC. J is TRBJ2-7 and V is TRBV15; no firm D call. The CDR3 is 11 residues long. The V end was cut by 1 base, the J end by 6 bases, with 4 bases between. CDR1 LNHNV and CDR2 YYDKDF come from the germline V gene (reference sequence).

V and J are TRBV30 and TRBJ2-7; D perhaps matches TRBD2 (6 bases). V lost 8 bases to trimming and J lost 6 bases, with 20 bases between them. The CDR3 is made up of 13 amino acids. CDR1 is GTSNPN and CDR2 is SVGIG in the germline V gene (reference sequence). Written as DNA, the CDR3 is TGTGCCCTGGATGGTGGAGGGGAAAGCGAGCAGTACTTC. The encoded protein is CALDGGGESEQYF.

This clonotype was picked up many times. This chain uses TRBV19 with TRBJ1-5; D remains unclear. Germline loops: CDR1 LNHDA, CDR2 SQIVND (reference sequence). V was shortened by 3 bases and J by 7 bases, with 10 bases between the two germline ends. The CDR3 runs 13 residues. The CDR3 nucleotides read TGTGCCAGTAGTATGGCGGCTATCCAGCCCCAGCATTTT. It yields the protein CASSMAAIQPQHF.